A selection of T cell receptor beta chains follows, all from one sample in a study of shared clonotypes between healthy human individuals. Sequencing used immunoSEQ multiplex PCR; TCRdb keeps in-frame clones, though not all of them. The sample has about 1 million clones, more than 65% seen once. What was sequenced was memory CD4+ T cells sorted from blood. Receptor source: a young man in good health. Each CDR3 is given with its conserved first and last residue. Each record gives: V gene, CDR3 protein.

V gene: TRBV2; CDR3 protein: CASSEVQGGYNSPLHF
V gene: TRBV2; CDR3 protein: CASSLAGGGYEQFF
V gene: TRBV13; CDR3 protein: CASSSLLLLANTDTQYF
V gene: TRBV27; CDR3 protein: CASSLEGRSGNTIYF
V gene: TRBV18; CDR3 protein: CASSPPSGALHF
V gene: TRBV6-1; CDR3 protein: CASSVVTDTQYF
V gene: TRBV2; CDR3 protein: CASSVGTSLVQYF
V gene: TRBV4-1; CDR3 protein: CASSQVHTPYNEQFF
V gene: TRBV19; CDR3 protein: CASKMSGTSYEQYF
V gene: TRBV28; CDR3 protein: CASSHTASGANVLTF
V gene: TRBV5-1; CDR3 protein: CASSPRGLNTEAFF
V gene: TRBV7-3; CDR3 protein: CASSLKAGGYNEQFF
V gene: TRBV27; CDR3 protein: CASSLSAGADEKLFF
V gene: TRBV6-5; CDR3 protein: CASSYRQHYGYTF
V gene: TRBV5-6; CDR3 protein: CASSLYGGYNGYTF
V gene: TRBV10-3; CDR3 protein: CAITRDRGADYGYTF
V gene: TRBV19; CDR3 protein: CASSPGTTNTGELFF
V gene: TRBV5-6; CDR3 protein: CASSLGPNQPQHF
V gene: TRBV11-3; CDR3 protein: CASSPGTSGVPGELFF
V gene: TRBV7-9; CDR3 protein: CASSLANEKLFF
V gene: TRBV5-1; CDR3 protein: CASSLSGYQPQHF
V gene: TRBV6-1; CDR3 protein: CASRQDSSGNTIYF
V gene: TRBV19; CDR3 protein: CASLMDNEQFF
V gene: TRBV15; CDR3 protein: CATSRVEDRSHEQYF
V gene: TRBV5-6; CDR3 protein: CASSLALVGGQQETQYF
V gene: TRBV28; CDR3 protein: CASSTGGSNEKLFF
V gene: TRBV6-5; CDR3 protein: CASSDRGNSPLHF
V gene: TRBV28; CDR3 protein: CASRPSGAGSSYEQYF
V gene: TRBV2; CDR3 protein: CASSAGTSGRTQYF
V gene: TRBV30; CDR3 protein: CAWSLGRGSTDTQYF
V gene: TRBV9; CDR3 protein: CASSVGGLSGNTIYF
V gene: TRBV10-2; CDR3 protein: CASSDRKNTEAFF
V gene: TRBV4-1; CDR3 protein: CASSRTGRLARQETQYF
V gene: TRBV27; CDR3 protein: CASSLAGLHYEQYF
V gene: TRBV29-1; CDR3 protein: CSVRRTGPGEQYF
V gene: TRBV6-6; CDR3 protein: CASSYSGVREKLFF
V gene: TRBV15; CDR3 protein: CATSRGGTDRHEGPQHF
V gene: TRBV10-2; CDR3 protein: CASRAGISYGYTF
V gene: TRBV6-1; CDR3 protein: CASRSAGGQPQHF
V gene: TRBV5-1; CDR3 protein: CASSSAQGAPYEQYF
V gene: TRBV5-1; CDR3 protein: CASSLGWGQGEQYF
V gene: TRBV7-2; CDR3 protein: CASSLRQGQSVSGNTIYF
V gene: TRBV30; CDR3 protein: CAWSGQSTDTQYF
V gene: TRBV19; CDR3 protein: CASSAPGPSPLHF
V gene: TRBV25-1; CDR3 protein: CASSEYMYTEAFF
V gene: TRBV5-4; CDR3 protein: CASSLGRGRF
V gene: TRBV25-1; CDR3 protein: CASSEWGGAGANVLTF
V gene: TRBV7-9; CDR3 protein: CASSLVGTGNSPLHF
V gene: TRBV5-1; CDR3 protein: CASSLTFSGNTIYF
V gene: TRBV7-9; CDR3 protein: CASSLGGRTNEKLFF
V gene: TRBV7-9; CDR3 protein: CAWGRANYGYTF
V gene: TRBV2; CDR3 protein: CASSEVRDEKLFF
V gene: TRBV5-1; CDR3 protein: CASSLVEFNYGYTF
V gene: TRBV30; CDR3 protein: CAWSAVKGWGTQYF
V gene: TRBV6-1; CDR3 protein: CASSDSLGPQHF
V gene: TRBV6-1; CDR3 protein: CASSEVSRAEKLFF